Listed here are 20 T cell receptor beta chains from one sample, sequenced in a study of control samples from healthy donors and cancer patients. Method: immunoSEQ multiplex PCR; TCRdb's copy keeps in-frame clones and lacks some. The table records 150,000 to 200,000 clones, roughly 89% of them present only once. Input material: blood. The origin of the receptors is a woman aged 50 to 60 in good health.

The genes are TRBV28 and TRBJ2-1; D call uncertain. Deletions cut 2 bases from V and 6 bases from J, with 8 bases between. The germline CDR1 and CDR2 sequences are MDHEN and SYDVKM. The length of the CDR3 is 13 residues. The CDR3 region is CASSLDALNEQFF. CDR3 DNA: TGTGCCAGCAGTTTAGATGCCCTCAATGAGCAGTTCTTC.

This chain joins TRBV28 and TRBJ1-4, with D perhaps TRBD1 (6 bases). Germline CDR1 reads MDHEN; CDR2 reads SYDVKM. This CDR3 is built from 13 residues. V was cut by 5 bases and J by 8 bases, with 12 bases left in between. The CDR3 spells CASSPNGQEKLFF. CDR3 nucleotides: TGTGCCAGCAGTCCGAACGGACAGGAAAAACTGTTTTTT.

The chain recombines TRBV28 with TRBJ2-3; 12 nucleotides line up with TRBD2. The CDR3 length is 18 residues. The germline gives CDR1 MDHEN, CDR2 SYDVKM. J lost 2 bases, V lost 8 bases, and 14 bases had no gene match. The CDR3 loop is CASAASGGARGLTDTQYF. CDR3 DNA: TGTGCCAGCGCGGCTAGCGGGGGGGCAAGGGGGCTCACAGATACGCAGTATTTT.

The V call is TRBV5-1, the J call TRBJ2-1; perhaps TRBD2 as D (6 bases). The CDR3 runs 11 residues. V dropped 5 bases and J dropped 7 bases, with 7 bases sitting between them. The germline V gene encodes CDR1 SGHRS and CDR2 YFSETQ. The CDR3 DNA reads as TGCGCCAGCAGGGGGGGTAATGAGCAGTTCTTC. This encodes CASRGGNEQFF.

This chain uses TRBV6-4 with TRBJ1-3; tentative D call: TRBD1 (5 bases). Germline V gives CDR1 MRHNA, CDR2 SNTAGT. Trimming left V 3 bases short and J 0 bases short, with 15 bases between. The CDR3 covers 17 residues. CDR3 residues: CASSEPGRKSSGNTIYF. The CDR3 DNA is TGTGCCAGCAGTGAGCCGGGACGGAAAAGCTCTGGAAACACCATATATTTT.

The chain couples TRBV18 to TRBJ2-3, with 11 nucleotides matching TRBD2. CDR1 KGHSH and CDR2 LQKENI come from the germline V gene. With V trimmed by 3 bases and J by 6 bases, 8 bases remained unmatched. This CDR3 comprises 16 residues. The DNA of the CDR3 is TGTGCCAGCTCACCCCTACTAGCGGGGGCCCAGGATACGCAGTATTTT. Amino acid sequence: CASSPLLAGAQDTQYF. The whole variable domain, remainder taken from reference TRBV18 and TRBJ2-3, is NAGVMQNPRHLVRRRGQEARLRCSPMKGHSHVYWYRQLPEEGLKFMVYLQKENIIDESGMPKERFSAEFPKEGPSILRIQQVVRGDSAAYFCASSPLLAGAQDTQYFGPGTRLTVL.

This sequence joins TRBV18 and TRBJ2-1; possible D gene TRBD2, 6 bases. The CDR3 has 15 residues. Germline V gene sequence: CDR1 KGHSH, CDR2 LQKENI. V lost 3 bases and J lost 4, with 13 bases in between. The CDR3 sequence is CASSPPGLPYNEQFF. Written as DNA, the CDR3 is TGTGCCAGCTCACCTCCGGGACTGCCATACAATGAGCAGTTCTTC.

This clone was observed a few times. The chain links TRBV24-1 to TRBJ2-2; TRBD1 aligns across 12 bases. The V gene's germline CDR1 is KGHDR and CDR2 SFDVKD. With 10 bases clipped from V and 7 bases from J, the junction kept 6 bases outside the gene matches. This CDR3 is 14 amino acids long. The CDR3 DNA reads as TGTGCCACAAAGGGACAGGGGGCAATCGGGGAGCTGTTTTTT. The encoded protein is CATKGQGAIGELFF.

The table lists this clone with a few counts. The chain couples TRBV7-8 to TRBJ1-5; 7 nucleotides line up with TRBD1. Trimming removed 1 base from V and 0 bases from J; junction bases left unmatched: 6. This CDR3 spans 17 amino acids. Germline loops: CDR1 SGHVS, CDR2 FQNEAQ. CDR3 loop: CASSLVSGGNSNQPQHF. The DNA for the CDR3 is TGTGCCAGCAGCTTAGTCTCAGGGGGAAATAGCAATCAGCCCCAGCATTTT. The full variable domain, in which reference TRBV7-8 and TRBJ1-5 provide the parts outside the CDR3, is GAGVSQSPRYKVAKRGQDVALRCDPISGHVSLFWYQQALGQGPEFLTYFQNEAQLDKSGLPSDRFFAERPEGSVSTLKIQRTQQEDSAVYLCASSLVSGGNSNQPQHFGDGTRLSIL.

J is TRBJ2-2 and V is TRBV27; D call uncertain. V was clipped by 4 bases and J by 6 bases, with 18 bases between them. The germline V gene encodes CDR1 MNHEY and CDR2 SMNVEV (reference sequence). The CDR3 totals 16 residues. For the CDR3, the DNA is TGTGCCAGCAGTTCCGTGCAGGTCAGAAGCCCCGGGGAGCTGTTTTTT. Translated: CASSSVQVRSPGELFF.

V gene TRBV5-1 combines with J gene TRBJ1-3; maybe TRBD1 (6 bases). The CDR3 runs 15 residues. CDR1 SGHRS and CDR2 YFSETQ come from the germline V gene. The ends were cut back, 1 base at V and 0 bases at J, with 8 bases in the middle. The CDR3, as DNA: TGCGCCAGCAGCTTGACAGGGTCCTCTGGAAACACCATATATTTT. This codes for CASSLTGSSGNTIYF.

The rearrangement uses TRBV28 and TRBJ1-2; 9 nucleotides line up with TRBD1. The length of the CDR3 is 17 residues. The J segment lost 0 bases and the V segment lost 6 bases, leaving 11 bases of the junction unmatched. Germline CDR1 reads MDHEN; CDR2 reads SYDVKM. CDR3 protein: CASSRPGQGLSNYGYTF. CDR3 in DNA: TGTGCCAGCAGCCGCCCGGGACAGGGCCTCTCTAACTATGGCTACACCTTC.

The CDR3 sequence: CASSFGGGPTDTQYF. The CDR3 DNA reads TGTGCCAGCAGCTTTGGGGGGGGCCCCACAGATACGCAGTATTTT. V is TRBV7-9 and J is TRBJ2-3, with D possibly matching TRBD2 (7 bases). V lost 3 bases, J lost 2 bases, and 12 bases lay in between. The CDR3 totals 15 residues. Germline loops: CDR1 SEHNR, CDR2 FQNEAQ (reference sequence).

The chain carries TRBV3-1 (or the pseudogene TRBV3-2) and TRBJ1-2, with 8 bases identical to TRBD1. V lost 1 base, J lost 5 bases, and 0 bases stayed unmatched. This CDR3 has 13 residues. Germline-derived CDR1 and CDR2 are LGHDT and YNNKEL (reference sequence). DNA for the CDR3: TGTGCCAGCAGCCAAGGACAGGGGTATGGCTACACCTTC. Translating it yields CASSQGQGYGYTF.

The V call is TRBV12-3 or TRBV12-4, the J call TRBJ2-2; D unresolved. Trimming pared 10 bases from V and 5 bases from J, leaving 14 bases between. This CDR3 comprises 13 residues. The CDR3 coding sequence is TGTGCCATGCTGGGCTCAATAACCGGGGAGCTGTTTTTT. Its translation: CAMLGSITGELFF.

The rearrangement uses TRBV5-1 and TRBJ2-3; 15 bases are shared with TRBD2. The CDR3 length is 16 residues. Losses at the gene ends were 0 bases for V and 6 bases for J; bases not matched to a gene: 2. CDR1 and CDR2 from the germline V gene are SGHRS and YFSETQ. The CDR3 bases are TGCGCCAGCAGCTTGGGGACTAGCGGGGGGGCCGATACGCAGTATTTT. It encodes CASSLGTSGGADTQYF. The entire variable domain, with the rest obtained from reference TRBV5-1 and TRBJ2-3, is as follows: KAGVTQTPRYLIKTRGQQVTLSCSPISGHRSVSWYQQTPGQGLQFLFEYFSETQRNKGNFPGRFSGRQFSNSRSEMNVSTLELGDSALYLCASSLGTSGGADTQYFGPGTRLTVL.

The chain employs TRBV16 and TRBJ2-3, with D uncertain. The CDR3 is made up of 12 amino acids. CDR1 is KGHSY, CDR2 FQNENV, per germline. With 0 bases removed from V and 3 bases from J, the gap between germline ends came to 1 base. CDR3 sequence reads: CASSQSTDTQYF. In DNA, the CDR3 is TGTGCCAGCAGCCAATCTACAGATACGCAGTATTTT.

The CDR3 DNA is TGTGCCAGCAGCCCCGGGACCGAGGGCCACGAGCAGTACTTC. It translates to CASSPGTEGHEQYF. The V and J genes are TRBV11-1 and TRBJ2-7; either TRBD1 or TRBD2 may supply D (5 bases each). The CDR3 contains 14 residues. V was cut by 5 bases and J by 5 bases, with 16 bases left in between. Germline V CDR1 and CDR2: SGHAT, FQDESV (reference sequence). The whole variable domain, remainder taken from reference TRBV11-1 and TRBJ2-7, is EAEVAQSPRYKITEKSQAVAFWCDPISGHATLYWYRQILGQGPELLVQFQDESVVDDSQLPKDRFSAERLKGVDSTLKIQPAELGDSAMYLCASSPGTEGHEQYFGPGTRLTVT.

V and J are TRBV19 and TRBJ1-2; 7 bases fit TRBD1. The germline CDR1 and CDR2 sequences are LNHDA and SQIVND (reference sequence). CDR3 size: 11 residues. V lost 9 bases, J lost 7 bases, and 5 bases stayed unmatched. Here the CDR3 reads CASRTGGGYTF. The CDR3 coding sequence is TGTGCCAGCAGGACAGGCGGTGGCTACACCTTC.

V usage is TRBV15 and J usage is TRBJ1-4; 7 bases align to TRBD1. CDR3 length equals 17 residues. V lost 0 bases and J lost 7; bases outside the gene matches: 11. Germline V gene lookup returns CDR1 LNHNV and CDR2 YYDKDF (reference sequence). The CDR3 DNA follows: TGTGCCACCAGCAGAGATTCCCTAGGGGGCCTACCTGAAAAACTGTTTTTT. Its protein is CATSRDSLGGLPEKLFF.